This entry lists 19 T cell receptor beta chains sequenced from one sample in a study of cytomegalovirus exposure and HLA in healthy donors. Primers: 60 Vbeta forward and 13 Jbeta reverse. Data came from immunoSEQ multiplex PCR; TCRdb stores just in-frame clones and leaves some out. This sample has roughly 89,000 clones, with 55% to 70% found just once. Sequenced sample: PBMCs. Source of these receptors: a woman aged 50 to 65 in good health and CMV-seropositive.

This chain connects TRBV28 to TRBJ2-7, with 8 nucleotides matching TRBD2. The germline gives CDR1 MDHEN, CDR2 SYDVKM. Unmatched junction bases numbered 12, after V lost 5 bases and J lost 3 bases. CDR3 length: 16 residues. In DNA, the CDR3 is TGTGCCAGCAGTCCCTCGGGGGCGGGGGGAAGCTACGAGCAGTACTTC. It translates to CASSPSGAGGSYEQYF.

The chain recombines TRBV27 with TRBJ1-1; 7 bases line up with TRBD1. The CDR3 has 14 residues. J gave up 10 bases and V 5 bases, and 13 bases lay outside the gene matches. Per the germline V gene, CDR1 is MNHEY and CDR2 is SMNVEV (reference sequence). The CDR3 nucleotides are TGTGCCAGCAGTCCCCCAGGGGGGCCCCGGTCAGCTTTCTTT. Translated, it gives CASSPPGGPRSAFF.

CDR3 nucleotide sequence: TGTGCCAGCAAGACAGGGGGATATGGCTACACCTTC. Amino acids: CASKTGGYGYTF. This chain uses TRBV27 with TRBJ1-2; TRBD1 agrees at 9 bases. This CDR3 contains 12 residues. Germline V gene sequence: CDR1 MNHEY, CDR2 SMNVEV (reference sequence). The ends lost 7 bases at V and 5 bases at J; junction bases unmatched: 2.

This clone showed up just a few times. The chain has TRBV27 and TRBJ1-1, with 8 positions matching TRBD1. With V trimmed by 11 bases and J by 3 bases, 29 bases remained unmatched. The length of the CDR3 is 20 residues. Germline V CDR1 and CDR2: MNHEY, SMNVEV (reference sequence). The DNA for the CDR3 is TGTGCCGCCCCGGGGCAGGGGGCGCGTCTTGGGCCTAAACCTGACACTGAAGCTTTCTTT. Residues: CAAPGQGARLGPKPDTEAFF.

The chain recombines TRBV7-2 with TRBJ2-1; possible D gene TRBD2, 7 bases. Germline CDR1 is SGHTA and CDR2 is FQGNSA. Trimming took 10 bases from V and 6 from J, leaving 16 bases between them. CDR3 length: 13 residues. The CDR3 DNA reads as TGTGCCACCGGCCTGAGGGGGGGCAATGAGCAGTTCTTC. This encodes CATGLRGGNEQFF.

V is TRBV7-2 and J is TRBJ2-7; 7 nucleotides match TRBD1. CDR3 length equals 13 residues. Germline lookup yields CDR1 SGHTA and CDR2 FQGNSA. V lost 3 bases and J lost 5; bases outside the gene matches: 4. The CDR3 nucleotides are TGTGCCAGCAGCTTCGGGACAGAAAACGAGCAGTACTTC. Translating gives CASSFGTENEQYF. Combining the CDR3 with reference TRBV7-2 and TRBJ2-7 gives the whole variable domain GAGVSQSPSNKVTEKGKDVELRCDPISGHTALYWYRQSLGQGLEFLIYFQGNSAPDKSGLPSDRFSAERTGGSVSTLTIQRTQQEDSAVYLCASSFGTENEQYFGPGTRLTVT.

This clone was seen a handful of times. This chain uses TRBV7-3 with TRBJ2-7, with a possible D match to TRBD1 (7 bases). Germline loops: CDR1 SGHTA, CDR2 FQGTGA. Trimming removed 5 bases at V and 2 bases at J, with 10 bases between. The CDR3 spans 13 residues. In DNA form, the CDR3 reads TGTGCCAGCAGCCGCGGGACAGCCTACGAGCAGTACTTC. It is translated as CASSRGTAYEQYF.

V is TRBV30 and J is TRBJ2-3; tentative D call: TRBD1 (5 bases). The CDR3 length is 15 residues. V gave up 3 bases and J gave up 6 bases, with 19 bases separating them. CDR1 and CDR2 (germline): GTSNPN, SVGIG (reference sequence). Here the CDR3 DNA reads TGTGCCTGGAGGAGGCAGGGCCCCCTGGGGGATACGCAGTATTTT. This sequence encodes CAWRRQGPLGDTQYF.

The V and J genes are TRBV6-1 and TRBJ2-3; TRBD2 might be the D (5 bases). V was cut by 1 base and J by 6 bases, with 5 bases left in between. From germline, CDR1 is MNHNS and CDR2 SASEGT. The length of the CDR3 is 12 residues. The CDR3 bases are TGTGCCAGCAGTGAAGGCGGGGATACGCAGTATTTT. It translates to CASSEGGDTQYF.

This clone was observed a handful of times. The chain links TRBV5-1 to TRBJ1-2, with TRBD1 identical over 7 bases. The length of the CDR3 is 13 residues. Germline V gene sequence: CDR1 SGHRS, CDR2 YFSETQ. The V and J ends lost 6 bases and 5 bases, in that order; junction bases with no gene match: 7. In DNA, the CDR3 is TGCGCCAGCAAAACCCCGACAGGGTATGGCTACACCTTC. It yields the protein CASKTPTGYGYTF.

This clone turned up a few times. The chain links TRBV10-3 to TRBJ2-7, with 7 bases aligning to TRBD1. Germline CDR1 is ENHRY and CDR2 is SYGVKD. The trim removed 2 bases at V and 7 bases at J, leaving 2 bases unmatched. The CDR3 runs 12 residues. CDR3 sequence: CAISEDRDEQYF. CDR3 nucleotide sequence: TGTGCCATCAGTGAGGACAGGGATGAGCAGTACTTC.

The rearrangement links TRBV28 to TRBJ1-3; D perhaps matches TRBD1 (5 bases). CDR1 is MDHEN, CDR2 SYDVKM, per germline. V lost 4 bases and J lost 0, with 7 bases in between. The CDR3 is 14 residues long. CDR3 residues: CASSYQGSGNTIYF. For the CDR3, the DNA is TGTGCCAGCAGTTACCAGGGCTCTGGAAACACCATATATTTT.

The V gene is TRBV7-9, the J gene TRBJ2-7, with D maybe TRBD2 (7 bases). The V gene's germline CDR1 is SEHNR and CDR2 FQNEAQ (reference sequence). The ends were cut back, 0 bases at V and 4 bases at J, with 16 bases in the middle. The CDR3 loop spans 16 amino acids. The CDR3 nucleotides read TGTGCCAGCAGCTTAGCGGGGGGGGCACCTGGGTACGAGCAGTACTTC. Translating it yields CASSLAGGAPGYEQYF.

CDR3 nucleotides: TGTGCCAGCAGTATACAGGGCACTGAAGCTTTCTTT. Protein: CASSIQGTEAFF. The gene calls are TRBV7-8 and TRBJ1-1, with D perhaps TRBD1 (6 bases). The CDR3 is 12 amino acids. CDR1 is SGHVS, CDR2 FQNEAQ, per germline. The V end lost 6 bases, the J end lost 4 bases, and 9 bases lay between the germline ends. Supplemented by reference TRBV7-8 and TRBJ1-1, the full variable domain reads GAGVSQSPRYKVAKRGQDVALRCDPISGHVSLFWYQQALGQGPEFLTYFQNEAQLDKSGLPSDRFFAERPEGSVSTLKIQRTQQEDSAVYLCASSIQGTEAFFGQGTRLTVV.

This rearrangement joins TRBV6-1 to TRBJ1-2, with TRBD1 matching over 7 bases. CDR1 is MNHNS and CDR2 is SASEGT in the germline V gene. CDR3 size: 14 residues. V was pared by 1 base and J by 5 bases, with 4 bases of the junction left unmatched. Here the CDR3 DNA reads TGTGCCAGCAGTGAAGGGGGACAGTATTATGGCTACACCTTC. Amino acids: CASSEGGQYYGYTF.

The rearrangement joins TRBV7-7 to TRBJ2-5, with 7 bases that match TRBD2. Trimming removed 2 bases from V and 3 bases from J; junction bases left unmatched: 3. The CDR3 length is 14 residues. Germline V gives CDR1 SSHAT, CDR2 FNYEAQ (reference sequence). The CDR3 sequence: CASSLMGGKETQYF. DNA of the CDR3: TGTGCCAGCAGCTTAATGGGGGGGAAAGAGACCCAGTACTTC.

This clone was found a few times. CDR3 nucleotide sequence: TGTGCCAGCAGTCGAGCGGGGGGAGAGACCCAGTACTTC. This translates into CASSRAGGETQYF. This chain joins TRBV7-6 and TRBJ2-5; the match to TRBD2 covers 9 bases. The CDR3 covers 13 residues. J was trimmed by 4 bases and V by 6 bases; bases with no gene match: 3. Germline V gene sequence: CDR1 SGHVS, CDR2 FNYEAQ.

The J gene is TRBJ2-3, the V gene TRBV28; 10 nucleotides align to TRBD2. V lost 10 bases, J lost 2 bases, and 6 bases stayed unmatched. Germline CDR1 is MDHEN and CDR2 is SYDVKM. The CDR3 covers 14 residues. CDR3 DNA sequence: TGTGCCATTCAAGCGGGGGGGACCACAGATACGCAGTATTTT. Translated: CAIQAGGTTDTQYF.

The chain combines TRBV13 with TRBJ2-3, with D tentatively TRBD2 (7 bases). Germline CDR1 PRHDT, CDR2 FYEKMQ (reference sequence). The germline V and J ends were trimmed by 5 bases and 3 bases, with 21 bases remaining between them. This CDR3 has 17 amino acids. CDR3 sequence: CASSLHRAGVGTDTQYF. The DNA for the CDR3 is TGTGCCAGCAGCCTCCACAGGGCGGGGGTGGGGACAGATACGCAGTATTTT. The whole variable domain, remainder taken from reference TRBV13 and TRBJ2-3, is AAGVIQSPRHLIKEKRETATLKCYPIPRHDTVYWYQQGPGQDPQFLISFYEKMQSDKGSIPDRFSAQQFSDYHSELNMSSLELGDSALYFCASSLHRAGVGTDTQYFGPGTRLTVL.